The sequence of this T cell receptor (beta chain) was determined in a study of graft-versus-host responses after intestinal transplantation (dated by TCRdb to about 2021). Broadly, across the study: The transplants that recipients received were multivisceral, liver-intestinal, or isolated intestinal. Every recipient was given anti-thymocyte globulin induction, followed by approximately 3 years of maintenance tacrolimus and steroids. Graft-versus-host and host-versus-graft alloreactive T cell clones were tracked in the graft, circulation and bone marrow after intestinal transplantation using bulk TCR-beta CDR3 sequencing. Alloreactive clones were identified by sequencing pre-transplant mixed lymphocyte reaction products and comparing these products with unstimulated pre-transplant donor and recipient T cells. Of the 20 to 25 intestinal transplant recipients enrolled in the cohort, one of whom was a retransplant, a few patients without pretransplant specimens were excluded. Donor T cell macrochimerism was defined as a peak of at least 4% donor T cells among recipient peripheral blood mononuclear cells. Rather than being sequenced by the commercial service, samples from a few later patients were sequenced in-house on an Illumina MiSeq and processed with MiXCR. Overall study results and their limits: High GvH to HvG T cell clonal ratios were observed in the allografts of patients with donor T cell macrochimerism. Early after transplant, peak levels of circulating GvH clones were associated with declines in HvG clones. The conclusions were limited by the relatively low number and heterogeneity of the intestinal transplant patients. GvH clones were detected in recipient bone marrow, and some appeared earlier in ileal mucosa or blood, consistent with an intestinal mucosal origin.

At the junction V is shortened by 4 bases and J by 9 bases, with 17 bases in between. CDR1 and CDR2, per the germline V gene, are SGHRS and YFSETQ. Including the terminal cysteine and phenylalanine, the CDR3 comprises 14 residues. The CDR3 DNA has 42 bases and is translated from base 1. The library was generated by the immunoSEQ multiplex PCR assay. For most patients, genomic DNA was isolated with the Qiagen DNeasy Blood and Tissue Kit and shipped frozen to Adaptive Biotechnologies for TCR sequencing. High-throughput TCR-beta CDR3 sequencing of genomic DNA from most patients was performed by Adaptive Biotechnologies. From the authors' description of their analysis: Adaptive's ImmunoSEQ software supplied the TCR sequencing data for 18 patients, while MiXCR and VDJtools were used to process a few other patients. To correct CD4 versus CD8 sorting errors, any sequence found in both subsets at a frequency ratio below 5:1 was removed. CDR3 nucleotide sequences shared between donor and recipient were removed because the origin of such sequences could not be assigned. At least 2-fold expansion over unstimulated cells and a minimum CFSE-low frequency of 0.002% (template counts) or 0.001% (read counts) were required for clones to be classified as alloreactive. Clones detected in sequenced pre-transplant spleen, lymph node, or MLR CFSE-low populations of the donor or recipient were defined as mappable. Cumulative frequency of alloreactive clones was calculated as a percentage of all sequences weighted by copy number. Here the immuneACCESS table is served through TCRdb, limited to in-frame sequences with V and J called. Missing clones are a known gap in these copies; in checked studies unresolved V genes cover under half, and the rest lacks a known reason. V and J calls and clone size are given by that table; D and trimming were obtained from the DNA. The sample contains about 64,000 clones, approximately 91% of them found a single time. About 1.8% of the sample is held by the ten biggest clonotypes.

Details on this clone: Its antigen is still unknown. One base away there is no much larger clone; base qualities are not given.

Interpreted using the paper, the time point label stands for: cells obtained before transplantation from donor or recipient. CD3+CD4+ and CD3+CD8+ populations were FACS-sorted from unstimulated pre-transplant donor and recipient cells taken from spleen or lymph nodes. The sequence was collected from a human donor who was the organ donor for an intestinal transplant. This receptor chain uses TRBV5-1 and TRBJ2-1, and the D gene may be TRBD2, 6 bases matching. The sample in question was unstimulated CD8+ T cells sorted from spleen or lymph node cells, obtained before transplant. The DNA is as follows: TGCGCCAGCAGCGGGACTGGCGGGATGAGTGAGCAGTTCTTC. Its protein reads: CASSGTGGMSEQFF.